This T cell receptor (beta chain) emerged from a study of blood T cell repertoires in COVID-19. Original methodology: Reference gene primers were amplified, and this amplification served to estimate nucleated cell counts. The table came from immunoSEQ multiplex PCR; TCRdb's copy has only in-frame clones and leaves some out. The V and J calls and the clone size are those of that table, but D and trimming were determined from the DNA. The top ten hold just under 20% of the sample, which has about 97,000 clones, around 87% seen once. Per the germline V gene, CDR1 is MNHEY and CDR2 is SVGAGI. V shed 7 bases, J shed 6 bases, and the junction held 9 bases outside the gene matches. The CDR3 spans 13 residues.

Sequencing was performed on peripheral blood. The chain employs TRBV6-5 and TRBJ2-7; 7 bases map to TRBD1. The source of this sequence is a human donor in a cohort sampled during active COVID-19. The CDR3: CASNRDRDTEQYF. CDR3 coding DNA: TGTGCCAGCAACCGAGACAGGGATACCGAGCAGTACTTC.